A selection of T cell receptor beta chains follows, all from one sample in a study of blood T cell repertoires in COVID-19. Clones were sequenced by immunoSEQ multiplex PCR, and TCRdb holds only the in-frame ones, with some missing. This table holds tens of thousands of clones, 85% to 90% found once. Sequenced: peripheral blood. These receptors all come from a man aged 55 to 70 with acute or convalescent COVID-19. Each CDR3 is given with its conserved first and last residue. A D gene is named only where the DNA matches it firmly. Not all rows give a size; the values are once, few, many and, for expanded clones, a class.

j_gene: TRBJ2-1
v_gene: TRBV3-1/TRBV3-2
d_gene: .
len: 15
abundance: .
CDR3nt: TGTGCCAGCAGCTTTAAACTGAGCTCCTACAATGAGCAGTTCTTC
CDR3aa: CASSFKLSSYNEQFF

j_gene: TRBJ1-1
v_gene: TRBV11-2
d_gene: .
len: 13
abundance: .
CDR3nt: TGTGCCAGCAGCGCCACAGTGAACACTGAAGCTTTCTTT
CDR3aa: CASSATVNTEAFF

j_gene: TRBJ1-5
v_gene: TRBV10-3
d_gene: TRBD1
len: 13
abundance: .
CDR3nt: TGTGCCTCGAGGGACAGTCTCAATCAGCCCCAGCATTTT
CDR3aa: CASRDSLNQPQHF

j_gene: TRBJ2-1
v_gene: TRBV6-5
d_gene: TRBD2
len: 14
abundance: once
CDR3nt: TGTGCCAGCAGTTATAGCGGGAGAGTCGATGAGCAGTTCTTC
CDR3aa: CASSYSGRVDEQFF

j_gene: TRBJ1-2
v_gene: TRBV2
d_gene: .
len: 15
abundance: .
CDR3nt: TGTGCCAGCAGTGAAAACTCGGAGCTCGTTAGTGGCTACACCTTC
CDR3aa: CASSENSELVSGYTF

j_gene: TRBJ1-3
v_gene: TRBV2
d_gene: .
len: 13
abundance: .
CDR3nt: TGTGCCAGCAGTGGGCAGGGGCATGGCACCATATATTTT
CDR3aa: CASSGQGHGTIYF

j_gene: TRBJ2-7
v_gene: TRBV30
d_gene: .
len: 12
abundance: .
CDR3nt: TGTGCCTGGGGGGAGAAACCCTACGAGCAGTACTTC
CDR3aa: CAWGEKPYEQYF

j_gene: TRBJ1-3
v_gene: TRBV5-4
d_gene: .
len: 13
abundance: .
CDR3nt: TGTGCCAGCAGCTTGGGTGGCGGAAACACCATATATTTT
CDR3aa: CASSLGGGNTIYF

j_gene: TRBJ2-5
v_gene: TRBV5-4
d_gene: TRBD1
len: 17
abundance: .
CDR3nt: TGTGCCAGCAGCCCGGGACAGGGGGCTAACCGCCAAGAGACCCAGTACTTC
CDR3aa: CASSPGQGANRQETQYF

j_gene: TRBJ1-4
v_gene: TRBV5-1
d_gene: .
len: 15
abundance: .
CDR3nt: TGCGCCAGCAGCGAAAGACAGCCTAGGGGTGAAAAACTGTTTTTT
CDR3aa: CASSERQPRGEKLFF

j_gene: TRBJ2-7
v_gene: TRBV7-9
d_gene: .
len: 15
abundance: .
CDR3nt: TGTGCCAGCAGCTTAAAACAGGCGGTCAACTACGAGCAGTACTTC
CDR3aa: CASSLKQAVNYEQYF

j_gene: TRBJ2-7
v_gene: TRBV13
d_gene: TRBD1
len: 15
abundance: few
CDR3nt: TGTGCCAGCAGCTTATGGGGACAGGGGGTTCGAGAGCAGTACTTC
CDR3aa: CASSLWGQGVREQYF

j_gene: TRBJ1-1
v_gene: TRBV5-4
d_gene: .
len: 14
abundance: .
CDR3nt: TGTGCCAGCAGCTTGGGGGGGGTGAACACTGAAGCTTTCTTT
CDR3aa: CASSLGGVNTEAFF

j_gene: TRBJ2-7
v_gene: TRBV6-1
d_gene: TRBD2
len: 15
abundance: .
CDR3nt: TGTGCCAGCAGTGAATGGACTAGCGTCTCCTACGAGCAGTACTTC
CDR3aa: CASSEWTSVSYEQYF

j_gene: TRBJ2-1
v_gene: TRBV7-8
d_gene: .
len: 15
abundance: .
CDR3nt: TGTGCCAGCAGCTTATTAGGACAACCAGAGAATGAGCAGTTCTTC
CDR3aa: CASSLLGQPENEQFF

j_gene: TRBJ2-3
v_gene: TRBV5-4
d_gene: .
len: 15
abundance: once
CDR3nt: TGTGCCAGCAGCCAACAACAGGGTTCTGGGCATACGCAGTATTTT
CDR3aa: CASSQQQGSGHTQYF

j_gene: TRBJ1-3
v_gene: TRBV5-1
d_gene: .
len: 16
abundance: .
CDR3nt: TGCGCCAGCAGCGGGGCCACAGGGATAGATGGAAACACCATATATTTT
CDR3aa: CASSGATGIDGNTIYF

j_gene: TRBJ2-2
v_gene: TRBV28
d_gene: TRBD2
len: 16
abundance: .
CDR3nt: TGTGCCAGCAGCCAGGGGGGACTAGCGGGGACCGGGGAGCTGTTTTTT
CDR3aa: CASSQGGLAGTGELFF

j_gene: TRBJ1-1
v_gene: TRBV10-3
d_gene: .
len: 13
abundance: .
CDR3nt: TGTGCCATCAGTGGCGGGGGAAAGACTGAAGCTTTCTTT
CDR3aa: CAISGGGKTEAFF

j_gene: TRBJ2-7
v_gene: TRBV6-6
d_gene: TRBD1
len: 14
abundance: .
CDR3nt: TGTGCCAGCAGGGGGACAGGGCTATCCTACGAGCAGTACTTC
CDR3aa: CASRGTGLSYEQYF

j_gene: TRBJ2-2
v_gene: TRBV19
d_gene: TRBD1
len: 15
abundance: .
CDR3nt: TGTGCCAGTAGTATTCCGAGGGGGCGGATCGGGGAGCTGTTTTTT
CDR3aa: CASSIPRGRIGELFF

j_gene: TRBJ2-7
v_gene: TRBV4-1
d_gene: .
len: 19
abundance: .
CDR3nt: TGCGCCAGCAGCCAAGATCCGAAGCGCACCCCACCATATTCCTACGAGCAGTACTTC
CDR3aa: CASSQDPKRTPPYSYEQYF

j_gene: TRBJ2-7
v_gene: TRBV4-2
d_gene: .
len: 16
abundance: few
CDR3nt: TGTGCCAGCAGCTCATCGTCGAGGTTGGGCTCCTACGAGCAGTACTTC
CDR3aa: CASSSSSRLGSYEQYF

j_gene: TRBJ2-2
v_gene: TRBV11-2
d_gene: TRBD2
len: 19
abundance: .
CDR3nt: TGTGCCAGCAGCTTAGATCCGAGGGCTAGCGGAAAAGGGACCGGGGAGCTGTTTTTT
CDR3aa: CASSLDPRASGKGTGELFF

j_gene: TRBJ2-5
v_gene: TRBV4-2
d_gene: .
len: 16
abundance: .
CDR3nt: TGTGCCAGCAGCCAAGATATTGGGCGGAGGGAAGAGACCCAGTACTTC
CDR3aa: CASSQDIGRREETQYF

j_gene: TRBJ1-4
v_gene: TRBV28
d_gene: .
len: 14
abundance: once
CDR3nt: TGTGCCAGCAGACCGAGCGGGCCCAGCGAAAAACTGTTTTTT
CDR3aa: CASRPSGPSEKLFF

j_gene: TRBJ2-5
v_gene: TRBV18
d_gene: .
len: 13
abundance: .
CDR3nt: TGTGCCAGCTCACCTCCGGGAGCGGAGACCCAGTACTTC
CDR3aa: CASSPPGAETQYF

j_gene: TRBJ1-1
v_gene: TRBV19
d_gene: TRBD1
len: 13
abundance: .
CDR3nt: TGTGCCAGTAGGGGACAGGGGGTCACTGAAGCTTTCTTT
CDR3aa: CASRGQGVTEAFF

j_gene: TRBJ2-7
v_gene: TRBV15
d_gene: .
len: 16
abundance: .
CDR3nt: TGTGCCACCAGCAGAGATAGGGGCACCCAAGGGGGCGAGCAGTACTTC
CDR3aa: CATSRDRGTQGGEQYF

j_gene: TRBJ2-7
v_gene: TRBV9
d_gene: TRBD2
len: 16
abundance: .
CDR3nt: TGTGCCAGCAGCGTGAGCGGGACTAGCGGATCCTACGAGCAGTACTTC
CDR3aa: CASSVSGTSGSYEQYF

j_gene: TRBJ1-3
v_gene: TRBV7-3
d_gene: .
len: 13
abundance: .
CDR3nt: TGTGCCAGCAGCTCTCGGGCTGGAAACACCATATATTTT
CDR3aa: CASSSRAGNTIYF

j_gene: TRBJ2-4
v_gene: TRBV11-2
d_gene: TRBD2
len: 20
abundance: .
CDR3nt: TGTGCCAGCAGCTTAGATCGAGGACTAGCGGGAGCCGGATCCAAAAACATTCAGTACTTC
CDR3aa: CASSLDRGLAGAGSKNIQYF

j_gene: TRBJ2-7
v_gene: TRBV5-4
d_gene: TRBD2
len: 15
abundance: .
CDR3nt: TGTGCCAGCAGCTCAGCGGGGCGAAGCTCCTACGAGCAGTACTTC
CDR3aa: CASSSAGRSSYEQYF

j_gene: TRBJ1-1
v_gene: TRBV5-1
d_gene: .
len: 16
abundance: .
CDR3nt: TGCGCCAGCAGCTTGGCCCCGGGAATCATGAACACTGAAGCTTTCTTT
CDR3aa: CASSLAPGIMNTEAFF

j_gene: TRBJ2-3
v_gene: TRBV5-1
d_gene: TRBD2
len: 19
abundance: .
CDR3nt: TGCGCCAGCAGCCGGACAGGACTAGCGGGAGAACAAAGCACAGATACGCAGTATTTT
CDR3aa: CASSRTGLAGEQSTDTQYF

j_gene: TRBJ2-3
v_gene: TRBV7-2
d_gene: TRBD2
len: 17
abundance: .
CDR3nt: TGTGCCAGCAGCTTATCGACTAGCGGGGGTCGCACAGATACGCAGTATTTT
CDR3aa: CASSLSTSGGRTDTQYF

j_gene: TRBJ1-1
v_gene: TRBV10-3
d_gene: TRBD1
len: 13
abundance: .
CDR3nt: TGTGCCATCAGGACAGGGGGGAAAACTGAAGCTTTCTTT
CDR3aa: CAIRTGGKTEAFF

j_gene: TRBJ1-2
v_gene: TRBV19
d_gene: TRBD1
len: 15
abundance: .
CDR3nt: TGTGCCAGTAGTATAACCGACAGGGCTACATATGGCTACACCTTC
CDR3aa: CASSITDRATYGYTF

j_gene: TRBJ2-7
v_gene: TRBV7-8
d_gene: .
len: 14
abundance: .
CDR3nt: TGTGCCAGCAGCCGTGGTGGGAGGGGGTACGAGCAGTACTTC
CDR3aa: CASSRGGRGYEQYF

j_gene: TRBJ1-2
v_gene: TRBV27
d_gene: .
len: 15
abundance: .
CDR3nt: TGTGCCAGCCGTTCACATGCCCAGGGTCACTATGGCTACACCTTC
CDR3aa: CASRSHAQGHYGYTF

j_gene: TRBJ2-3
v_gene: TRBV7-6
d_gene: TRBD2
len: 18
abundance: .
CDR3nt: TGTGCCAGCAGCTTAAGGACTAGCGGGAGGGCTCGGCCAGATACGCAGTATTTT
CDR3aa: CASSLRTSGRARPDTQYF

j_gene: TRBJ1-1
v_gene: TRBV5-1
d_gene: .
len: 16
abundance: .
CDR3nt: TGCGCCAGCAGCTTGGGGGCCGTGGCAGGGAACACTGAAGCTTTCTTT
CDR3aa: CASSLGAVAGNTEAFF

j_gene: TRBJ2-1
v_gene: TRBV5-1
d_gene: TRBD2
len: 15
abundance: .
CDR3nt: TGCGCCAGCAGCGAGGGACTAGCGGGAGGAACTGAGCAGTTCTTC
CDR3aa: CASSEGLAGGTEQFF

j_gene: TRBJ2-5
v_gene: TRBV6-5
d_gene: TRBD1
len: 15
abundance: .
CDR3nt: TGTGCCAGCAGAAGGAAAGGGACAGTCCAAGAGACCCAGTACTTC
CDR3aa: CASRRKGTVQETQYF

j_gene: TRBJ1-1
v_gene: TRBV6-5
d_gene: .
len: 13
abundance: .
CDR3nt: TGTGCCAGCAGGAGAGGAGATGTCACTGAAGCTTTCTTT
CDR3aa: CASRRGDVTEAFF

j_gene: TRBJ2-7
v_gene: TRBV2
d_gene: .
len: 11
abundance: .
CDR3nt: TGTGCCGGGTCGGACAACTACGAGCAGTACTTC
CDR3aa: CAGSDNYEQYF

j_gene: TRBJ2-2
v_gene: TRBV4-1
d_gene: .
len: 17
abundance: .
CDR3nt: TGCGCCAGCAGCCAAGAGGGTGGCGGGGCGAACACCGGGGAGCTGTTTTTT
CDR3aa: CASSQEGGGANTGELFF

j_gene: TRBJ1-5
v_gene: TRBV28
d_gene: TRBD1
len: 14
abundance: .
CDR3nt: TGTGCCAGCAGAGCCGGGACAGCCGATCAGCCCCAGCATTTT
CDR3aa: CASRAGTADQPQHF

j_gene: TRBJ2-1
v_gene: TRBV7-9
d_gene: TRBD2
len: 15
abundance: .
CDR3nt: TGTGCCAGCAGCTCACTAGCGGCGGCGGTAGGTGAGCAGTTCTTC
CDR3aa: CASSSLAAAVGEQFF

j_gene: TRBJ2-1
v_gene: TRBV11-2
d_gene: TRBD2
len: 15
abundance: few
CDR3nt: TGTGCCAGCAGCCCGGTAGCGGGGGTCTACAATGAGCAGTTCTTC
CDR3aa: CASSPVAGVYNEQFF